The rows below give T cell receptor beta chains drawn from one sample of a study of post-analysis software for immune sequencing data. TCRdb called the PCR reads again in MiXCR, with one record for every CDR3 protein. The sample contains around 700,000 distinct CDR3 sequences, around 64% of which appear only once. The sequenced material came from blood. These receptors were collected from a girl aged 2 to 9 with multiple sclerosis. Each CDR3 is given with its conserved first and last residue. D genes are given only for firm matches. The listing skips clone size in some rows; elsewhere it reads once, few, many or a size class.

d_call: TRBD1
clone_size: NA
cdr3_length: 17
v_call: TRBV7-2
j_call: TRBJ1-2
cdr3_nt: TGTGCCAGCAGCTTAGTAAGGGGACAGGTTTTTAACTATGGCTACACCTTC
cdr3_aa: CASSLVRGQVFNYGYTF

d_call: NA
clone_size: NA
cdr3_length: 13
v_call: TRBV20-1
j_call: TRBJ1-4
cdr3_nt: TGCAGTGCTATGCGCCTAAGGAGGGAAAAACTGTTTTTT
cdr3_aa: CSAMRLRREKLFF

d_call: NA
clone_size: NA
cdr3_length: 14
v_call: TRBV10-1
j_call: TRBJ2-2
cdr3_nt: TGCGCCAGCAGTGGTGGGGGAGGATCCGGGGAGCTGTTTTTT
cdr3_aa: CASSGGGGSGELFF

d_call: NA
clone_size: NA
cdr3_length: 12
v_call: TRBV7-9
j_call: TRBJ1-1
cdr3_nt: TGTGCCAGCAGCTTAGATTCGCCTGAAGCTTTCTTT
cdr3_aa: CASSLDSPEAFF

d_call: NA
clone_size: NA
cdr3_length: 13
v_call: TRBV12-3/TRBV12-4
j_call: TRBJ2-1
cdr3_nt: TGTGCCAGCAGTTTGCAGAGTTGGAGTGAGCAGTTCTTC
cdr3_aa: CASSLQSWSEQFF

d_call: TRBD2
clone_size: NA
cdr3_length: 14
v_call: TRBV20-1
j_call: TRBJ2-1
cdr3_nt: TGCAGCGGGAATAGCGGGTTAACCTACAATGAGCAGTTCTTC
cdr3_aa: CSGNSGLTYNEQFF

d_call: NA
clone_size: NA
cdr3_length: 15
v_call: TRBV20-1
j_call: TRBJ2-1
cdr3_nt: TGCAGTGCTAGAGATCGGTTACGGGCATCGGATGAGCAGTTCTTC
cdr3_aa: CSARDRLRASDEQFF

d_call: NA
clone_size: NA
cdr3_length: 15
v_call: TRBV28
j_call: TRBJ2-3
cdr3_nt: TGTGCCAGCAGTTTAGGTGCCCTACAGTCAGATACGCAGTATTTT
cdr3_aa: CASSLGALQSDTQYF

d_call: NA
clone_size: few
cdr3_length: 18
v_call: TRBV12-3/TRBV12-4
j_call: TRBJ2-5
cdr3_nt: TGTGCCAGCAGTTTAGGGGGCCGCTCGGGCAGGGTACAAGAGACCCAGTACTTC
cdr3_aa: CASSLGGRSGRVQETQYF

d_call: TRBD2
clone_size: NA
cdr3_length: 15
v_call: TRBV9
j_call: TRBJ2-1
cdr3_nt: TGTGCCAGCAGCCCACTAGCGGGATGGGTCAATAAGCAGTTCTTC
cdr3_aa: CASSPLAGWVNKQFF

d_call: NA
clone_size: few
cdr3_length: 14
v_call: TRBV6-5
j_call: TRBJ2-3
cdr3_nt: TGTGCCAGCAGTTACTCGGCCGTGGGTGATACGCAGTATTTT
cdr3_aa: CASSYSAVGDTQYF

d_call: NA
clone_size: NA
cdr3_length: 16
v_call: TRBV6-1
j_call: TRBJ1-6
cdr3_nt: TGTGCCAGCAGTATCCTCTGGGGTGTCTATAATTCACCCCTCCACTTT
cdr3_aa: CASSILWGVYNSPLHF

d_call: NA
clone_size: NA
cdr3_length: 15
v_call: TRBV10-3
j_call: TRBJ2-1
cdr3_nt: TGTGCCATCAGTGAGGCTAGGAACTCCTACAATGAGCAGTTCTTC
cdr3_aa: CAISEARNSYNEQFF

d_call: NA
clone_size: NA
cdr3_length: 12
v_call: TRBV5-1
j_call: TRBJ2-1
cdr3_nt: TGCGCCAGCAGCGGGGGGATCAATGAGCAGTTCTTC
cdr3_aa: CASSGGINEQFF

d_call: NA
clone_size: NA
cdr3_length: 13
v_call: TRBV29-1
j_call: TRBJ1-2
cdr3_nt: TGCAGCGTTGAATCAGGGGAGGAGTATGGCTACACCTTC
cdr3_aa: CSVESGEEYGYTF

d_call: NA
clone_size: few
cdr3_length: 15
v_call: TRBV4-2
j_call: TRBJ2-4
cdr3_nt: TGTGCCAGCAGCCAAGACATCGGAGACTTAAACATTCAGTACTTC
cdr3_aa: CASSQDIGDLNIQYF

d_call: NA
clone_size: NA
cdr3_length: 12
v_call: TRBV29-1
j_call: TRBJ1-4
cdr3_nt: TGCAGCGTTGCAGGCACTAATGAAAAACTGTTTTTT
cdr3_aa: CSVAGTNEKLFF

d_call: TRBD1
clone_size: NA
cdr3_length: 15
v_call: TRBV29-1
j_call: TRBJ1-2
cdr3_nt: TGCAGCGTTGAGGGGACAGGGGACACCTACTATGGCTACACCTTC
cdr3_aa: CSVEGTGDTYYGYTF

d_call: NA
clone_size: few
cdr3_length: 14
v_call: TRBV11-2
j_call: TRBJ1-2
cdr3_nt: TGTGCCAGCAGCTTAGATACACATTCCTATGGCTACACCTTC
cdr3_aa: CASSLDTHSYGYTF

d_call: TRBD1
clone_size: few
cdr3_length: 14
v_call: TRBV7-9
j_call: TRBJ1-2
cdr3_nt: TGTGCCAGCAGCCGAACGGACAGGACCTATGGCTACACCTTC
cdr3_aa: CASSRTDRTYGYTF

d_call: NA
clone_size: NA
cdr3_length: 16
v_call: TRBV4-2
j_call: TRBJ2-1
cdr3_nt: TGTGCCAGCAGCACCGGTGGAGAAGCCCCCTACAATGAGCAGTTCTTC
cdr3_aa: CASSTGGEAPYNEQFF

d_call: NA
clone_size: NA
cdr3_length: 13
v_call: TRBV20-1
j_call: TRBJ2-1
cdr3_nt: TGCAGTGCTAGAGACCGGGTAGCAGGTGAGCAGTTCTTC
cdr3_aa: CSARDRVAGEQFF

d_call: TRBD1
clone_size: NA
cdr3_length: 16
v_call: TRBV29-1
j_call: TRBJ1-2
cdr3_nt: TGCAGCGTTGCATGGGGACAGGGGTCCTCCTCCTATGGCTACACCTTC
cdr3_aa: CSVAWGQGSSSYGYTF

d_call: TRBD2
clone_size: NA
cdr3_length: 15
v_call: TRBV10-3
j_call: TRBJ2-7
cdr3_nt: TGTGCCATCAGTGATGCCGGGACTAGCAATTCCGAGCAGTACTTC
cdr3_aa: CAISDAGTSNSEQYF

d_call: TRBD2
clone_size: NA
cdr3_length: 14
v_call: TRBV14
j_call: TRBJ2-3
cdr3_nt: TGTGCCAGCAGCCAGACTAGCGGGGTGGATACGCAGTATTTT
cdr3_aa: CASSQTSGVDTQYF

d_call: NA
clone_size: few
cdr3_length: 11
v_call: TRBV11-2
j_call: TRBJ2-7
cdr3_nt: TGTGCCAGCAACCTCGTATACGAGCAGTACTTC
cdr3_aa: CASNLVYEQYF

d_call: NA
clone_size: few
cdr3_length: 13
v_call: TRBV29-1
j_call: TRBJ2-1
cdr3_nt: TGCAGCGTTGAAGATCGGGGATACAATGAGCAGTTCTTC
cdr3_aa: CSVEDRGYNEQFF

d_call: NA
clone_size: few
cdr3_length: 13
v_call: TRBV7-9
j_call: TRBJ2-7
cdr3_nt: TGTGCCAGCAACAGCCCTCTTACCTACGAGCAGTACTTC
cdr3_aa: CASNSPLTYEQYF

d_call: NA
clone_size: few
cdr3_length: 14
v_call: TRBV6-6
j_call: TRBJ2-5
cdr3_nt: TGTGCCAGCAGTTCTCAGGGCTATCAAGAGACCCAGTACTTC
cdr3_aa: CASSSQGYQETQYF

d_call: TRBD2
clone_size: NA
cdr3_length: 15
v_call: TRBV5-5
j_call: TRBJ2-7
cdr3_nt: TGTGCCAGCAGTACTTCTAGCGGGAGTATCTACGAGCAGTACTTC
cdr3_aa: CASSTSSGSIYEQYF

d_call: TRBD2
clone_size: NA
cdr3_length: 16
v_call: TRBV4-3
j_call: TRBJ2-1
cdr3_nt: TGCGCCAGCAGCCAGATGCCGGGACTAGCGGGGGGGTGGCAGTTCTTC
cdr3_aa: CASSQMPGLAGGWQFF

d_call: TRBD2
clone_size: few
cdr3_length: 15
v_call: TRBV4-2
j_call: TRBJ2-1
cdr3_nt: TGTGCCAGCAGCCCCGAGCGGGGACCTTCCAATGAGCAGTTCTTC
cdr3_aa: CASSPERGPSNEQFF

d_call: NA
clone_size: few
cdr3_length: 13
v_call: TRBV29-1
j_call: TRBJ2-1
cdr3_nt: TGCAGCGTTGAAGATTGGGACTACAATGAGCAGTTCTTC
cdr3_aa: CSVEDWDYNEQFF

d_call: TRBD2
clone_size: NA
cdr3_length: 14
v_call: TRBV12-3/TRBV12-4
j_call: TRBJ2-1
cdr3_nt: TGTGCCAGCAGTCCCACTAGCGTGTCGGGGGAGCAGTTCTTC
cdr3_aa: CASSPTSVSGEQFF

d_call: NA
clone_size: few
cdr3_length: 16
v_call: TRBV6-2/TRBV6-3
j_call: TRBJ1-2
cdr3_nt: TGTGCCAGCAGGGCCTTGCGGAATAAGCCACACTATGGCTACACCTTC
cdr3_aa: CASRALRNKPHYGYTF

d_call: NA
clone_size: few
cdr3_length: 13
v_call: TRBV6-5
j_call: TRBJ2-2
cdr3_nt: TGTGCCAGCAGTTACAAGACCACCGGGGAGCTGTTTTTT
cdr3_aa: CASSYKTTGELFF

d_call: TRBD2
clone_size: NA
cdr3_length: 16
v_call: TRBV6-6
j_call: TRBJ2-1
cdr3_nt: TGTGCCAGCACCTATGTGAGAGCGGGAGGGCCAAATGAGCAGTTCTTC
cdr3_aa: CASTYVRAGGPNEQFF

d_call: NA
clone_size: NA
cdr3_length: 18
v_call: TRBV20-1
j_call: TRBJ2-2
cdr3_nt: TGCAGTGCTCGACAGGTTTCTAGAGGCGGAGCGAACACCGGGGAGCTGTTTTTT
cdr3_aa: CSARQVSRGGANTGELFF

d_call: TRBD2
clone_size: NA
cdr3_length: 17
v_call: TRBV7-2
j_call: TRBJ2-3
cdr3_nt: TGTGCCAGCAGCTTACAGAGGTTTACTAGCGACACAGATACGCAGTATTTT
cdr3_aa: CASSLQRFTSDTDTQYF

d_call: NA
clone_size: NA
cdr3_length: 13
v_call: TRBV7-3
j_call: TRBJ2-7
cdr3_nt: TGTGCCAGCAGCTTAACTGATATGAACGAGCAGTACTTC
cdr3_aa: CASSLTDMNEQYF

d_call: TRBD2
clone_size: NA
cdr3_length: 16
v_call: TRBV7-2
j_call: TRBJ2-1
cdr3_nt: TGTGCCAGCAGCCCCCCTGGACTAGCGGGGTTGAATGAGCAGTTCTTC
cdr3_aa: CASSPPGLAGLNEQFF

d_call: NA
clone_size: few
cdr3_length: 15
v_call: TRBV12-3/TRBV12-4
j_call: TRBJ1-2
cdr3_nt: TGTGCCAGCAGGGCGGGGGACGGAGCTAACTATGGCTACACCTTC
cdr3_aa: CASRAGDGANYGYTF

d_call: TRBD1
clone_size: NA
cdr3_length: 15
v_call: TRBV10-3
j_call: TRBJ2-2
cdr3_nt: TGTGCCATCAGTGCGGGACAGGGGAACACCGGGGAGCTGTTTTTT
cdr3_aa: CAISAGQGNTGELFF

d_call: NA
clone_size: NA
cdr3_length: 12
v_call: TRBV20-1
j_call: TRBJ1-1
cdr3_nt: TGCAGTGCCGCGGGGGGGGTTGAGGAAGCTTTCTTT
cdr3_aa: CSAAGGVEEAFF

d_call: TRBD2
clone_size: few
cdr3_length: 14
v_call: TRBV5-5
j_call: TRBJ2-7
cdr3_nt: TGTGCCAGCAGCCGAGCCGGGACTAGCGACGGGGCGTACTTC
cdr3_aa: CASSRAGTSDGAYF